A single sample is the source of the 12 T cell receptor beta chains below, sequenced in a study of T cell responses to AZD1222 COVID-19 vaccine. Clones were read by immunoSEQ multiplex PCR, and TCRdb kept only the in-frame ones, dropping some. The data hold about 120,000 clones, with around 84% observed a single time. The starting material was peripheral blood, obtained 28 days after the second AZD1222 dose. These receptors were obtained from an adult who received the AZD1222 COVID-19 vaccine.

In nucleotides, the CDR3 is TGTGCCAGCAGATCCGGGACAGGGGTTCATGAAAAACTGTTTTTT. This sequence encodes CASRSGTGVHEKLFF. This chain links TRBV6-5 with TRBJ1-4, with TRBD1 matching 10 bases. Looked up from germline, CDR1 is MNHEY and CDR2 is SVGAGI. The CDR3 is 15 residues long. Trimming took 6 bases from V and 6 from J; bases not matched to a gene: 7.

V usage is TRBV12-3 or TRBV12-4 and J usage is TRBJ2-4; tentative D call: TRBD1 (6 bases). Between the trimmed V and J ends, which lost 4 bases and 7 bases, there was a span of 11 bases. The CDR3 runs 13 residues. CDR3 nucleotide sequence: TGTGCCAGCAGTTCTCCAGGGGTTAACATTCAGTACTTC. It specifies CASSSPGVNIQYF.

The gene calls are TRBV4-2 and TRBJ1-6; D is unclear. Germline V gene data show CDR1 as LGHNA and CDR2 as YNFKEQ. The CDR3 spans 13 residues. V was cut by 4 bases and J by 6 bases, with 7 bases left in between. This CDR3 reads CASSLTFNSPLHF. In DNA form, the CDR3 reads TGTGCCAGCAGCCTTACGTTTAATTCACCCCTCCACTTT.

The V and J genes are TRBV11-3 and TRBJ2-2, with 8 bases matching TRBD1. The length of the CDR3 is 16 residues. CDR1 SGHNT and CDR2 YENEEA come from the germline V gene. Trimming cost V 2 bases and J 6 bases; bases outside gene matches: 8. The CDR3 protein is CASSLLAGGLPGELFF. The CDR3 region has the DNA TGTGCCAGCAGCTTACTGGCAGGGGGCCTTCCCGGGGAGCTGTTTTTT.

The chain is built from TRBV27 and TRBJ1-2, with 10 bases matching TRBD1. The germline gives CDR1 MNHEY, CDR2 SMNVEV (reference sequence). The CDR3 length is 15 residues. J gave up 8 bases and V 7 bases, and 13 bases lay outside the gene matches. The CDR3 DNA is TGTGCCAGCACCCCTCTTGAGACAGGGGGCAAAGGCTACACCTTC. It codes for CASTPLETGGKGYTF.

The chain joins TRBV7-9 to TRBJ1-2; D is perhaps TRBD1 (5 bases). Germline CDR1 SEHNR, CDR2 FQNEAQ (reference sequence). This CDR3 has 15 amino acids. Trimming removed 0 bases from V and 2 bases from J, with 10 bases in between. The CDR3 bases are TGTGCCAGCAGCTTAGCTTTAGGGGAGAACTATGGCTACACCTTC. Amino acid sequence: CASSLALGENYGYTF.

This clone turned up a few times. V is TRBV12-3 or TRBV12-4 and J is TRBJ2-7, with TRBD1 matching 7 bases. There are 13 residues in the CDR3. The V gene end was trimmed by 2 bases and the J gene end by 6 bases; junction bases not matched to a gene: 4. Written as DNA, the CDR3 is TGTGCCAGCAGTTTAAGGGGGCTGGGCGAGCAGTACTTC. Its protein product is CASSLRGLGEQYF.

The chain recombines TRBV11-2 with TRBJ1-1; D not certain. CDR3 length equals 13 residues. Trimming left V 5 bases short and J 6 bases short, with 13 bases between. CDR1 and CDR2 from the germline V gene are SGHAT and FQNNGV. Written as DNA, the CDR3 is TGTGCCAGCAGCAAAAAAGCTGAGTCTGAAGCTTTCTTT. Amino acids: CASSKKAESEAFF.

This rearrangement joins TRBV28 to TRBJ2-3, with 10 bases that match TRBD2. Germline V gene lookup returns CDR1 MDHEN and CDR2 SYDVKM. The CDR3 is 15 residues long. V gave up 10 bases and J gave up 8 bases; unmatched junction bases: 15. As DNA, the CDR3 is TGTGCCACCGGGGAGCTAGCGGGGGATTTAGGTACGCAGTATTTT. Its translation: CATGELAGDLGTQYF. The full variable domain, its missing parts supplied by reference TRBV28 and TRBJ2-3, is DVKVTQSSRYLVKRTGEKVFLECVQDMDHENMFWYRQDPGLGLRLIYFSYDVKMKEKGDIPEGYSVSREKKERFSLILESASTNQTSMYLCATGELAGDLGTQYFGPGTRLTVL.

The genes are TRBV4-1 and TRBJ1-2; D is possibly TRBD1 (6 bases). V was trimmed by 10 bases and J by 1 base, leaving 13 bases between them. The CDR3 has 13 residues. Germline V gene data show CDR1 as MGHRA and CDR2 as YSYEKL. The CDR3 bases are TGCGCCACCCGAAGGGGGGGTAACTATGGCTACACCTTC. Residues: CATRRGGNYGYTF.

This clone was found a few times. This chain uses TRBV7-8 with TRBJ2-7; no reliable D call. The CDR3 consists of 11 residues. Germline CDR1 reads SGHVS; CDR2 reads FQNEAQ. V lost 3 bases, J lost 6 bases, and 6 bases lay in between. This CDR3 reads CASSLAGEQYF. CDR3 DNA: TGTGCCAGCAGCTTGGCCGGCGAGCAGTACTTC.

This clone occurred once. The chain is built from TRBV6-5 and TRBJ1-2; D may be TRBD1 (5 bases). Per germline, CDR1 MNHEY and CDR2 SVGAGI. Trimming removed 2 bases at V and 8 bases at J, with 15 bases between. This CDR3 contains 14 residues. The CDR3 region has the DNA TGTGCCAGCAGTTACGGGGGTGTTCTTGGGGGCTACACCTTC. As protein: CASSYGGVLGGYTF.